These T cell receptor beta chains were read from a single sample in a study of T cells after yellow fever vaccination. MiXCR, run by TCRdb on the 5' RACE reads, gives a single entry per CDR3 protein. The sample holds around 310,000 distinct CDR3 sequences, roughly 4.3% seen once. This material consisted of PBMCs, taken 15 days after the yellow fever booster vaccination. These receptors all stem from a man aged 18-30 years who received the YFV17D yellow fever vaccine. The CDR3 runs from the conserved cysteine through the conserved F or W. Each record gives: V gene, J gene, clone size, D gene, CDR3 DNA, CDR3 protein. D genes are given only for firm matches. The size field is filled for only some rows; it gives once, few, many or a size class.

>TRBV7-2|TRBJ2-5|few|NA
TGTGCCAGCAGCTTAGGGAATAGGGTCCAGACCCAGTACTTC
CASSLGNRVQTQYF
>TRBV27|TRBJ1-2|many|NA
TGTGCCAGCAGTCCCCTTAGGGGAGGGAACTATGGCTACACCTTC
CASSPLRGGNYGYTF
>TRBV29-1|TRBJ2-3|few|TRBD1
TGCAGCGTTGAAGATCGGTCACAGGGGTCAGATACGCAGTATTTT
CSVEDRSQGSDTQYF
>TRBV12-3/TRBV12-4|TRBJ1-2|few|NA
TGTGCCAGCGTTAAACGGACCGGGTATGGCTACACCTTC
CASVKRTGYGYTF
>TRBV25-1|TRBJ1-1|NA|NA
TGTGCCAGCAGTGAAGGTGGCAGGGGAGCCGCTGAAGCTTTCTTT
CASSEGGRGAAEAFF
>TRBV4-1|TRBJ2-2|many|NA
TGCGCCAGCAGCCAAGATGGAGGGGCTGGCGGGGAGCTGTTTTTT
CASSQDGGAGGELFF
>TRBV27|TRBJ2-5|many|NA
TGTGCCAGCAGTTTCGGCCAGGGCCAACAAGAGACCCAGTACTTC
CASSFGQGQQETQYF
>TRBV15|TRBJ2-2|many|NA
TGTGCCACCAGCAGAGGAGATCCGAACACCGGGGAGCTGTTTTTT
CATSRGDPNTGELFF
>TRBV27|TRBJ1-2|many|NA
TGTGCCAGCAGGGCGACAGCCTCCTATGGCTACACCTTC
CASRATASYGYTF
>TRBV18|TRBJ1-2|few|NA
TGTGCCAGCTCACTTGTGGACACTAACTATGGCTACACCTTC
CASSLVDTNYGYTF
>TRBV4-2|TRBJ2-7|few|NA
TGTGCCAGCAGCCAAGATGTGGGGGCCAGCTCCTACGAGCAGTACTTC
CASSQDVGASSYEQYF
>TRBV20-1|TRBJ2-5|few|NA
TGCAGTGCGAGAGGAGTGGACGCAGATCAGGAGACCCAGTACTTC
CSARGVDADQETQYF
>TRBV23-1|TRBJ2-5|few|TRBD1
TGCGCCAGCAGATCCGGGACAGAACATCAAGAGACCCAGTACTTC
CASRSGTEHQETQYF
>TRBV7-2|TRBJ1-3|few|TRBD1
TGTGCCAGCAGCCCCCGGACAGGATCTTCTGGAAACACCATATATTTT
CASSPRTGSSGNTIYF
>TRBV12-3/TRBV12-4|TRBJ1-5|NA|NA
TGTGCCAGCAGCCCCCGGGGACTTCAGCCCCAGCATTTT
CASSPRGLQPQHF
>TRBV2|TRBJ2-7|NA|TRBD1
TGTGCCTGGACACTGGGGACAGCCTACGAGCAGTACTTC
CAWTLGTAYEQYF
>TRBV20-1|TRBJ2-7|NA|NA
TGCAGTGCTATATGGGGTAGCGAGCAGTACTTC
CSAIWGSEQYF
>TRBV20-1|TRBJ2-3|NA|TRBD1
TGCAGTGCTCTACAGGGGCCCACAGATACGCAGTATTTT
CSALQGPTDTQYF
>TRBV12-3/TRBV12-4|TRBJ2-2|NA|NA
TGTGCCAGCAGTTTCTCGCAGGGGAGCACCGGGGAGCTGTTTTTT
CASSFSQGSTGELFF
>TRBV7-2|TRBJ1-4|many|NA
TGTGCCAGCAGCTTAGGTGCCGGGACGGCAACTAATGAAAAACTGTTTTTT
CASSLGAGTATNEKLFF
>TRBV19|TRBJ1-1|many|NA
TGTGCCAGTAGCGAGGCACACACTGAAGCTTTCTTT
CASSEAHTEAFF
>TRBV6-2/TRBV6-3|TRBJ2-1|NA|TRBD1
TGTGCCAGCAGAAGACAGGGTCTCGATGAGCAGTTCTTC
CASRRQGLDEQFF
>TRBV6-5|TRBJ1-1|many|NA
TGTGCCAGCAGTTACGGGGGGGGCACTGAAGCTTTCTTT
CASSYGGGTEAFF
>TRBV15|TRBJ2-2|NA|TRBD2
TGTGCCACCAGCACCGGTGGGACTAGCGGGGGGGTGTCCGGGGAGCTGTTTTTT
CATSTGGTSGGVSGELFF
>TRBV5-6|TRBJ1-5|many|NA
TGTGCCAGCAGCTTTGTGGGGGCGGTCAATCAGCCCCAGCATTTT
CASSFVGAVNQPQHF
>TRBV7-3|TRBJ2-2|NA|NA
TGTGCCAGCAGCTTAGTAGGAAGGGACACCGGGGAGCTGTTTTTT
CASSLVGRDTGELFF
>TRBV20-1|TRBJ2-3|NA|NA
TGCAGTGCTAGAGATCCAATGAATACGCAGTATTTT
CSARDPMNTQYF
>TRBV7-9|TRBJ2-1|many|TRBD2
TGTGCCAGCAGAAAAAGAGCGGGGGGACAGTACAATGAGCAGTTCTTC
CASRKRAGGQYNEQFF
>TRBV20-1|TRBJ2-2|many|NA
TGCAGCTGCGCGAACACCGGGGAGCTGTTTTTT
CSCANTGELFF
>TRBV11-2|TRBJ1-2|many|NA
TGTGCCAGCAGGGCGGGTAACTATGGCTACACCTTC
CASRAGNYGYTF
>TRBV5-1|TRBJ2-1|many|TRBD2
TGCGCCAGCGGAGGTAGCGGGGTAGCGGGTAATGAGCAGTTCTTC
CASGGSGVAGNEQFF
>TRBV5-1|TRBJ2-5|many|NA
TGCGCCAGCAGCTTGGTGCCATTTGGGGGGACCCAGTACTTC
CASSLVPFGGTQYF
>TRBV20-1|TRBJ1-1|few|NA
TGCAGTGCACCGAAAATAACTGAAGCTTTCTTT
CSAPKITEAFF
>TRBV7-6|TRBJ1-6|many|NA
TGTGCCAGCAGCTTATTGAGAGGGAAGAATTCACCCCTCCACTTT
CASSLLRGKNSPLHF
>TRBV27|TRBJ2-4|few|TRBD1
TGTGCCAGCAGACCGCATTTCTCAGGGGGCATTCAGTACTTC
CASRPHFSGGIQYF
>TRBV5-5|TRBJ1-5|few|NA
TGTGCCAGCAGCTTGTTGGGGTACCAGCCCCAGCATTTT
CASSLLGYQPQHF
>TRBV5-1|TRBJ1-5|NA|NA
TGCGCCAGCACGAAGGACGGTTATAGCAATCAGCCCCAGCATTTT
CASTKDGYSNQPQHF
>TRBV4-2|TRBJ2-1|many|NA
TGTGCCAGCAGCCAAGATGGTTATGCCTTTGAGCAGTTCTTC
CASSQDGYAFEQFF
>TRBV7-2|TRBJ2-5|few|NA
TGTGCCAGCAGCTTAACGACAGTGATTTCAGAGGCCCAGTACTTC
CASSLTTVISEAQYF
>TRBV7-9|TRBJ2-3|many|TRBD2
TGTGCCAGCAGCTTAAGGGCCCGATCTAGCGGTCCCCTCACAGATACGCAGTATTTT
CASSLRARSSGPLTDTQYF
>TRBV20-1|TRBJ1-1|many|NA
TGCAGTGCACGGGACACCCGGGGGAACACTGAAGCTTTCTTT
CSARDTRGNTEAFF
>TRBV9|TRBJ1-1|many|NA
TGTGCCAGCAGTCCTGGTTTCGGGATGAACACTGAAGCTTTCTTT
CASSPGFGMNTEAFF